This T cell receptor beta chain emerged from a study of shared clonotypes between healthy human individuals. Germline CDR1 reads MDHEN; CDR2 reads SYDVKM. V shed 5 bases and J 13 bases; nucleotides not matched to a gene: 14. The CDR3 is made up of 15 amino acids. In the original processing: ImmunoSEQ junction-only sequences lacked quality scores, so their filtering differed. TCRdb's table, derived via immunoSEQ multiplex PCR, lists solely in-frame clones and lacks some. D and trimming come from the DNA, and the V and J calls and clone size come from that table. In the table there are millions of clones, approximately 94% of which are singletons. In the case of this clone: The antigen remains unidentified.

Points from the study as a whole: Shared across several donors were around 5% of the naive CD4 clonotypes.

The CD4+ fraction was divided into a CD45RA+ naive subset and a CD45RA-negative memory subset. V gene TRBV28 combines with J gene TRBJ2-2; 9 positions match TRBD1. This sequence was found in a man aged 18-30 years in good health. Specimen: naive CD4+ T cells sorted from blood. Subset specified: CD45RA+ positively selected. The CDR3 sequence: CASSPQGQGPLMLFF. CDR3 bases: TGTGCCAGCAGTCCCCAAGGACAGGGGCCCTTAATGCTGTTTTTT.